The 20 T cell receptor beta chains below all came from one sample that was sequenced in a study of tissue T cells after allogeneic stem cell transplantation. Method: immunoSEQ multiplex PCR; TCRdb's copy keeps in-frame clones and lacks some. This table holds thousands of clones, 45% to 50% found once. The time point is: mouse harvest day 14 after allogeneic transplant. The graft held 10^6 splenic CD5+ T cells and 10^7 T-cell-depleted bone marrow cells. Sequencing used lymph node tissue. These receptor sequences come from a female BALB/c mouse given C57BL/6 T cells with graft-versus-host disease after an allogeneic hematopoietic cell transplant.

This clone was found once. Mouse germline and gene names are used. The CDR3 end falls 1 residue outside the read, so it is completed with the germline J gene. The gene calls are TRBV16 and TRBJ2-3; 9 nucleotides agree with TRBD2. The CDR3 sequence is 16 residues long. Germline CDR1 is SGHSA and CDR2 is FRNQAP. V dropped 4 bases and J dropped 1; count of bases not matched to a gene: 6. This CDR3 reads CASSSNGGAGAETLYF. The sequenced CDR3 bases are TGTGCAAGCAGCTCTAATGGGGGGGCCGGTGCAGAAACGCTGTAT.

By its share, this clone is medium-sized. Mouse gene names apply. The read gets to within 1 residue of the CDR3 end, and the germline J gene fills in the rest. This chain links TRBV26 with TRBJ1-6, with 8 nucleotides matching TRBD1. TRBJ1-6 is recorded as an ORF, its role being uncertain. Germline trimming cut 4 bases from V and 3 bases from J; bases unmatched to any gene: 2. This CDR3 has 15 amino acids. Germline V lookup: CDR1 KGHPV, CDR2 FQNQEV (reference sequence). The CDR3 loop is CASSRDRNYNSPLYF. The covered CDR3 bases are TGTGCCAGCAGTCGGGACAGGAACTATAATTCGCCCCTCTAC.

Details on this clone: The gene names given are mouse names. From the germline J gene comes the end of the CDR3, since the read stops 1 residue before it. The chain couples TRBV26 to TRBJ2-2; 8 nucleotides line up with TRBD1. The CDR3 runs to 16 residues. Germline loops: CDR1 KGHPV, CDR2 FQNQEV (reference sequence). V lost 2 bases, J lost 0 bases, and 2 bases stayed unmatched. The DNA read from the CDR3 is TGTGCCAGCAGTCTGGGACAGGGCACAAACACCGGGCAGCTCTAC. Protein sequence: CASSLGQGTNTGQLY. The whole CDR3 protein is CASSLGQGTNTGQLYF.

This clone was recorded a few times. Gene names follow the mouse nomenclature. The read stops 1 residue short of the end of the CDR3; the missing end is completed from the germline J gene. The chain couples TRBV17 to TRBJ2-2; D gene unclear. Germline V CDR1 and CDR2: MNHDT, YYDKIL. Trimming removed 2 bases at V and 4 bases at J, with 8 bases between. The length of the CDR3 is 14 residues. This CDR3 is CASSRTGFTGQLYF. The part of the CDR3 DNA that was read is TGTGCTAGCAGTAGAACGGGGTTCACCGGGCAGCTCTAC. The variable domain in full, with the rest retrieved from reference TRBV17 and TRBJ2-2, is DTTVKQNPRYKLARVGKPVNLICSQTMNHDTMYWYQKKPNQAPKLLLFYYDKILNREADTFEKFQSSRPNNSFCSLYIGSAGLEYSAMYLCASSRTGFTGQLYFGEGSKLTVL.

This clone has a handful of counts. Genes and germline come from the mouse. With the read ending 1 residue before the CDR3 end, the germline J gene is used to fill in that end. This chain uses TRBV5 with TRBJ2-7; D unclear. V lost 1 base to trimming and J lost 2 bases, with 3 bases between them. The germline V gene encodes CDR1 LGHNA and CDR2 YNLKQL (reference sequence). The CDR3 runs 12 residues. The part of the CDR3 DNA that was read is TGTGCCAGCAGCCAAGGGACCTATGAACAGTAC. This codes for CASSQGTYEQY. The full CDR3 reads CASSQGTYEQYF.

This clone has more than one count but fewer than ten. Gene names denote mouse genes. The CDR3 extends 1 residue past the end of the read, so its final part is completed from the germline J gene. The V call is TRBV26, the J call TRBJ1-2, with 7 positions matching TRBD1. This CDR3 spans 13 amino acids. V shed 6 bases and J 2 bases; nucleotides not matched to a gene: 3. Germline V gene lookup returns CDR1 KGHPV and CDR2 FQNQEV (reference sequence). The CDR3 bases that were read are TGTGCCAGCAGGGGGACAGCTAACTCCGACTACACC. Its translation: CASRGTANSDYT. The whole CDR3 sequence reads CASRGTANSDYTF.

To note about this clone: Each gene name is a mouse one. The read falls 1 residue short of the CDR3 end, and the missing part is taken from the germline J gene. V and J are TRBV26 and TRBJ2-5; D is uncertain. V lost 4 bases, J lost 4 bases, and 9 bases lay in between. The CDR3 consists of 13 residues. Germline CDR1 KGHPV, CDR2 FQNQEV (reference sequence). The CDR3 sequence is CASSRTGKDTQYF. The covered CDR3 bases are TGTGCCAGCAGTCGTACGGGGAAAGACACCCAGTAC.

Note on this clone: Gene names refer to mouse genes. The read stops 1 residue short of the end of the CDR3; the missing end is completed from the germline J gene. The V and J genes are TRBV26 and TRBJ2-4; TRBD1 or TRBD2 may be the D gene (6 bases each). This CDR3 contains 14 residues. Trimming took 3 bases from V and 3 from J, leaving 10 bases between them. Looked up from germline, CDR1 is KGHPV and CDR2 is FQNQEV (reference sequence). The CDR3 DNA, read in part, is TGTGCCAGCAGTCTTTGGGGGCCCCAAAACACCTTGTAC. Translated: CASSLWGPQNTLY. The complete CDR3 protein is CASSLWGPQNTLYF.

This clone was seen a handful of times. Gene names follow the mouse nomenclature. Sequencing ends 1 residue short of the CDR3 end; the germline J gene provides the rest. The chain carries TRBV13-2 and TRBJ2-1, with D perhaps TRBD2 (6 bases). This CDR3 region has 14 residues. Germline CDR1 NNHNN, CDR2 SYGAGS (reference sequence). V was trimmed by 1 base and J by 3 bases, leaving 8 bases between them. The sequenced part of the CDR3 DNA is TGTGCCAGCGGTGATCCTGGGGTCTATGCTGAGCAGTTC. Its translation: CASGDPGVYAEQF. The entire CDR3 protein is CASGDPGVYAEQFF.

This clone qualifies as medium-sized (0.01 to 0.1%). All gene names here are mouse names. From the germline J gene comes the end of the CDR3, since the read stops 1 residue before it. The chain couples TRBV16 to TRBJ1-3; no clear D. V gave up 2 bases and J gave up 0 bases, with 5 bases separating them. Germline CDR1 and CDR2: SGHSA and FRNQAP. There are 14 residues in the CDR3. The sequenced part of the CDR3 DNA is TGTGCAAGCAGCTTAACAGATTCTGGAAATACGCTCTAT. This encodes CASSLTDSGNTLY. The entire CDR3 protein reads CASSLTDSGNTLYF.

By sample share, this clone is large. Gene names follow the mouse nomenclature. The sequenced fragment ends 1 residue before the CDR3 boundary, so the rest is inferred from the germline J gene. This rearrangement joins TRBV29 to TRBJ2-1; possibly TRBD1 or TRBD2 for D (7 bases each). Trimming took 4 bases from V and 5 from J, leaving 9 bases between them. This CDR3 contains 13 residues. Germline-derived CDR1 and CDR2 are MSHET and SYDVDS. CDR3 DNA (partial): TGTGCTAGCAGTTCAGGGGGGGATGCTGAGCAGTTC. Amino acid sequence: CASSSGGDAEQF. The full CDR3 is CASSSGGDAEQFF. Together with reference TRBV29 and TRBJ2-1, the CDR3 gives the full variable domain: DMKVTQMPRYLIKRMGENVLLECGQDMSHETMYWYRQDPGLGLQLIYISYDVDSNSEGDIPKGYRVSRKKREHFSLILDSAKTNQTSVYFCASSSGGDAEQFFGPGTRLTVL.

A note on this clone: Each gene name is a mouse one. The CDR3 bases that were read are TGTGCCAGCAGACATATTTCCAACGAAAGATTATTT. The encoded protein is CASRHISNERLF. The complete CDR3 protein is CASRHISNERLFF. The V gene is TRBV26, the J gene TRBJ1-4, with D hard to call. The read halts 1 residue ahead of the CDR3 end, with the missing end drawn from the germline J gene. This CDR3 has 13 residues. V shed 6 bases and J shed 0 bases, with 5 bases lying between them. Germline V lookup: CDR1 KGHPV, CDR2 FQNQEV (reference sequence).

On this clone: Mouse gene names apply. The read terminates 1 residue before the CDR3 end, so the remaining end is supplied by the germline J gene. The V and J genes are TRBV3 and TRBJ2-5; possibly TRBD1 for D (5 bases). V lost 5 bases, J lost 4 bases, and 10 bases lay in between. The CDR3 runs to 13 residues. In germline, CDR1 is SNHLY, CDR2 FYNGKV (reference sequence). CDR3 DNA, as far as it was read: TGTGCCAGCAGCCCGACAGAAAAAGACACCCAGTAC. Its translation is CASSPTEKDTQY. The CDR3 in full is CASSPTEKDTQYF.

Turning to this clone: Here the gene names and germline are mouse. The read stops 1 residue short of the end of the CDR3; the missing end is completed from the germline J gene. This chain links TRBV12-1 with TRBJ2-1, with 8 bases fitting TRBD1. The J segment lost 7 bases and the V segment lost 0 bases, leaving 4 bases of the junction unmatched. Germline V gene sequence: CDR1 SGHSN, CDR2 HYEKVE. The CDR3 is made up of 14 amino acids. The CDR3 is CASSLLDRDAEQFF. The sequenced CDR3 bases are TGTGCCAGCTCTCTCCTGGACAGGGACGCTGAGCAGTTC.

Note on this clone: All gene names here are mouse names. The read gets to within 1 residue of the CDR3 end, and the germline J gene fills in the rest. This rearrangement joins TRBV23 to TRBJ1-1. Germline V gives CDR1 KGHTA, CDR2 FQNQQP. There are 12 residues in the CDR3. The CDR3 sequence: CSSSQSREGVFF. The part of the CDR3 DNA that was read is TGCTCCAGCAGTCAATCCCGGGAGGGTGTCTTC.

Sample share makes this clone medium-sized. Genes and germline come from the mouse. The CDR3 end lies 1 residue beyond the end of the read and is filled in from the germline J gene. V gene TRBV26 combines with J gene TRBJ1-4; D unresolved. The V gene lost 2 bases and the J gene lost 4 bases, with 5 bases spanning the gap. The CDR3 is made up of 13 amino acids. Germline CDR1 KGHPV, CDR2 FQNQEV (reference sequence). The CDR3 sequence is CASSLPDNERLFF. The sequenced part of the CDR3 DNA is TGTGCCAGCAGTCTGCCAGACAACGAAAGATTATTT.

This clone was seen only a few times. Gene names refer to mouse genes. The read comes to an end 1 residue before the CDR3 does, leaving the germline J gene to fill in the end. The gene calls are TRBV26 and TRBJ1-2, with a tentative D call TRBD1 (5 bases). The V end lost 2 bases, the J end lost 2 bases, and 9 bases lay between the germline ends. The germline V gene encodes CDR1 KGHPV and CDR2 FQNQEV (reference sequence). The CDR3 has 14 amino acids. CDR3 residues: CASSLPGPNSDYTF. CDR3 bases read: TGTGCCAGCAGTCTGCCGGGGCCTAACTCCGACTACACC.

This clone was detected once. Here the gene names and germline are mouse. The sequence runs out 1 residue before the end of the CDR3; the remainder is reconstructed from the germline J gene. The J gene is TRBJ2-7, the V gene TRBV12-2; 13 bases map to TRBD2. V gave up 0 bases and J gave up 4 bases; unmatched junction bases: 2. Germline V lookup: CDR1 SGHLS, CDR2 HYDKME. This CDR3 spans 15 amino acids. CDR3 DNA, as far as it was read: TGTGCCAGCTCTCTCGGGACTGGGGGGGGTTATGAACAGTAC. It translates to CASSLGTGGGYEQY. The entire CDR3 reads CASSLGTGGGYEQYF.

To note about this clone: Mouse gene names and germline throughout. The part of the CDR3 DNA that was read is TGTGCCAGCAGCCAAGATGATGAACAGTAC. It translates to CASSQDDEQY. The complete CDR3 sequence is CASSQDDEQYF. This chain uses TRBV5 with TRBJ2-7; the D is unclear. The observed sequence ends 1 residue before the CDR3 terminus, with the missing tail filled in from the germline J gene. Germline V gene data show CDR1 as LGHNA and CDR2 as YNLKQL (reference sequence). The CDR3 runs to 11 residues. V lost 0 bases and J lost 5, with 2 bases in between.

Of note for this clone: Gene names follow the mouse nomenclature. The observed sequence ends 1 residue before the CDR3 terminus, with the missing tail filled in from the germline J gene. The chain joins TRBV13-2 to TRBJ2-4, with 12 bases lining up with TRBD2. The V and J ends lost 3 bases and 0 bases, in that order; junction bases with no gene match: 2. This CDR3 has 16 amino acids. CDR1 is NNHNN and CDR2 is SYGAGS in the germline V gene (reference sequence). The CDR3 DNA, read in part, is TGTGCCAGCGGTGTGGACTGGGGGGGGAGTCAAAACACCTTGTAC. Its translation: CASGVDWGGSQNTLY. The full CDR3 protein is CASGVDWGGSQNTLYF.